This is a list of T cell receptor beta chains from one sample in a study of blood T cells in healthy people across ages. A single record per CDR3 protein comes from TCRdb applying MiXCR to the 5' RACE reads. Of hundreds of thousands of distinct CDR3 sequences listed, approximately 59% were seen once; the top ten hold roughly 34%. The material sequenced was blood. Receptors originate from a man between 60 and 75 years old in good health. Each CDR3 is given with its conserved first and last residue. Each record gives: D gene, J gene, V gene, clone size, CDR3 DNA, CDR3 protein. D genes are given only for firm matches. Size tells how often a clone was seen (once, few, many) or the class of an expanded clone, and some rows leave it out.

- | TRBJ2-1 | TRBV24-1 | - | TGTGCCACCAGTGATTTGCCCAGTGGGGGGCTCCCGGACAATGAGCAGTTCTTC | CATSDLPSGGLPDNEQFF
- | TRBJ1-6 | TRBV6-4 | once | TGTGCCAGCAGGGCACCGGGGGTACGATCACCCCTCCACTTT | CASRAPGVRSPLHF
- | TRBJ2-5 | TRBV21-1 | many | TGTGCCACCCCCCGCAAAGGCGTCAGTCAAGAGACCCAGTACTTC | CATPRKGVSQETQYF
- | TRBJ1-5 | TRBV18 | - | TGTGCCAGCTCACCTACATACAATAGCAATCAGCCCCAGCATTTT | CASSPTYNSNQPQHF
- | TRBJ2-5 | TRBV7-6 | many | TGTGCCAGCAGCTTAGAAGGAGGCCCACGAGAGACCCAGTACTTC | CASSLEGGPRETQYF
- | TRBJ2-5 | TRBV10-3 | few | TGTGCCAGCCAAATTGGGCAGGGCGGCGAGACCCAGTACTTC | CASQIGQGGETQYF
TRBD1 | TRBJ2-2 | TRBV6-2/TRBV6-3 | - | TGTGCCAGCAGACCGACAGGGCAGGCCGGGGAGCTGTTTTTT | CASRPTGQAGELFF
- | TRBJ2-1 | TRBV7-9 | few | TGTGCCAGCAGGGCGACGGGGGGCCACAATGAGCAGTTCTTC | CASRATGGHNEQFF
- | TRBJ2-1 | TRBV10-3 | once | TGTACCATCAGTGTCAGGAATGAGCAGTTCTTC | CTISVRNEQFF
- | TRBJ2-1 | TRBV9 | - | TGTGCCAGCAGCGCCGGGACTGAGGGCAAGACCCAGTTCTTC | CASSAGTEGKTQFF
- | TRBJ2-4 | TRBV6-4 | - | TGTGCCAGCAGTAAGGTTCAAGCCAAAAACATTCAGTACTTC | CASSKVQAKNIQYF
- | TRBJ2-3 | TRBV29-1 | - | TGCAGCGTTGAGGCTGGGGGCGTAGATACGCAGTATTTT | CSVEAGGVDTQYF
TRBD1 | TRBJ1-4 | TRBV2 | - | TGTGCCAGCAGGAGCGACAGGGACGAAAAACTGTTTTTT | CASRSDRDEKLFF
- | TRBJ2-5 | TRBV6-6 | - | TGTGCCAGCAGGAACTCCGGGGGGCCATCAGAGACCCAGTACTTC | CASRNSGGPSETQYF
TRBD1 | TRBJ2-4 | TRBV6-5 | few | TGTGCCAGCACCCCGACAGGGAACAAAAACATTCAGTACTTC | CASTPTGNKNIQYF
TRBD2 | TRBJ2-5 | TRBV5-5 | - | TGTGCCAGCAGCCCCGGGACTAGCGGGGTTCGACAAGAGACCCAGTACTTC | CASSPGTSGVRQETQYF
- | TRBJ1-1 | TRBV20-1 | - | TGCAGTGCTTCTTACCCGGACCCAAACACTGAAGCTTTCTTT | CSASYPDPNTEAFF
- | TRBJ2-1 | TRBV28 | few | TGTGCCAGCAGTTTCCCTGGGGAGGCTTACAATGAGCAGTTCTTC | CASSFPGEAYNEQFF
- | TRBJ1-2 | TRBV12-3/TRBV12-4 | - | TGTGCCAGCAGTTTTCTGGGGAATGGCTACACCTTC | CASSFLGNGYTF
TRBD1 | TRBJ2-5 | TRBV11-2 | - | TGTGCCAGCAGCTTAGGAGTGCTTGGACAGGCGGGAGAGACCCAGTACTTC | CASSLGVLGQAGETQYF
- | TRBJ1-1 | TRBV4-1 | few | TGCGCCAGCAGCCAAGCTGCTACGGGACGGATCAACACTGAAGCTTTCTTT | CASSQAATGRINTEAFF
TRBD1 | TRBJ2-7 | TRBV4-1 | few | TGCGCCAGCAGCCAAGACAGGGGGACCTACGAGCAGTACTTC | CASSQDRGTYEQYF
TRBD1 | TRBJ2-7 | TRBV7-9 | many | TGTGCCAGCAGGGGACAGGGAAACTACGAGCAGTACTTC | CASRGQGNYEQYF
TRBD2 | TRBJ2-3 | TRBV20-1 | - | TGCAGTGCTCCGGCTCGGGGGGGGACTTCAGATACGCAGTATTTT | CSAPARGGTSDTQYF
- | TRBJ1-2 | TRBV5-1 | many | TGCGCCAGCAGCTCCGGGGGCACTAACTATGGCTACACCTTC | CASSSGGTNYGYTF
- | TRBJ2-7 | TRBV4-1 | - | TGCGCCAGCAGCCTAAACCGGGACTCTGGCTACGAGCAGTACTTC | CASSLNRDSGYEQYF
- | TRBJ2-7 | TRBV27 | - | TGTGCCAGCAGTTCCAGGCCCCTCTACGAGCAGTACTTC | CASSSRPLYEQYF
TRBD2 | TRBJ2-7 | TRBV4-1 | - | TGCGCCAGCAGCCAAGGGACTAGCGGGCTCTACGAGCAGTACTTC | CASSQGTSGLYEQYF
TRBD2 | TRBJ2-7 | TRBV20-1 | few | TGCAGTGCTACAGGGACTAGCGGGAATTACGAGCAGTACTTC | CSATGTSGNYEQYF
TRBD1 | TRBJ2-7 | TRBV4-1 | - | TGCGCCAGCAGCCAGACCGGGACAGGGCTATACGAGCAGTACTTC | CASSQTGTGLYEQYF
- | TRBJ2-7 | TRBV7-8 | few | TGTGCCAGCAGCTTAGTTATCGGCGGTGGGTCCTACGAGCAGTACTTC | CASSLVIGGGSYEQYF
TRBD1 | TRBJ2-5 | TRBV28 | - | TGTGCCAGCACCGTATGGGACAGGAAACAAGAGACCCAGTACTTC | CASTVWDRKQETQYF
TRBD2 | TRBJ2-4 | TRBV3-1 | few | TGTGCCAGCAGCCTCAGCGGGGCCTTAGCCAAAAACATTCAGTACTTC | CASSLSGALAKNIQYF
TRBD1 | TRBJ2-4 | TRBV20-1 | - | TGCAGTGCTAGAGTGACAGGGGGAGGAAACATTCAGTACTTC | CSARVTGGGNIQYF
- | TRBJ2-1 | TRBV5-1 | - | TGCGCCAGCAGCTTAGCGTCAGGGTACAATGAGCAGTTCTTC | CASSLASGYNEQFF
- | TRBJ2-7 | TRBV15 | few | TGTGCCACCAGCAGAGATCGTGTCAGCTCCTACGAGCAGTACTTC | CATSRDRVSSYEQYF
- | TRBJ1-4 | TRBV16 | - | TGTGCCAGCAGCCAAAGCCCGGGAGCGAATGAAAAACTGTTTTTT | CASSQSPGANEKLFF
- | TRBJ1-4 | TRBV10-3 | few | TGTGCCATCAGTGGATTGGTTGAGCGAACTAATGAAAAACTGTTTTTT | CAISGLVERTNEKLFF
- | TRBJ1-1 | TRBV20-1 | - | TGCAGTGCTAGAGTTGGGGGCAAAGCTTTCTTT | CSARVGGKAFF
- | TRBJ1-2 | TRBV5-1 | - | TGCGCCAGCCGGCCGAGGCAGGGAAACTATGGCTACACCTTC | CASRPRQGNYGYTF
TRBD1 | TRBJ2-1 | TRBV10-3 | - | TGTGCCATCAGTCTTGCCCGGGACAGGGGGATTAATGAGCAGTTCTTC | CAISLARDRGINEQFF
- | TRBJ2-7 | TRBV5-1 | - | TGCGCCAGCAGCTCGACGCTTCTTGCCGGAGGGGCGATCTACGAGCAGTACTTC | CASSSTLLAGGAIYEQYF
- | TRBJ2-1 | TRBV29-1 | - | TGCAGCGCCCTTGGGGCCTACAATGAGCAGTTCTTC | CSALGAYNEQFF
- | TRBJ2-7 | TRBV5-1 | - | TGCGCCAGCAGCTTGTACCCCCGGACAGCCAAGAACTACGAGCAGTACTTC | CASSLYPRTAKNYEQYF
- | TRBJ2-7 | TRBV18 | - | TGTGCCAGCTCACTTTCGGGCGGGTTTAGCTCCTACGAGCAGTACTTC | CASSLSGGFSSYEQYF
- | TRBJ2-5 | TRBV20-1 | - | TGCAGTGCGCCCCAGGGGGGGGGGAGAAGAGAGACCCAGTACTTC | CSAPQGGGRRETQYF
- | TRBJ1-2 | TRBV6-6 | once | TGTGCCAGCAATACGCAGGGAGCTAACTATGGCTACACCTTC | CASNTQGANYGYTF
TRBD1 | TRBJ1-4 | TRBV7-9 | - | TGTGCCAGCAGCTCTAACTCCGGGACAGTGTTTTTT | CASSSNSGTVFF
- | TRBJ2-1 | TRBV20-1 | - | TGCAGTGCTGGGCGGGGATTCCAAGAGACCCAGTTCTTC | CSAGRGFQETQFF